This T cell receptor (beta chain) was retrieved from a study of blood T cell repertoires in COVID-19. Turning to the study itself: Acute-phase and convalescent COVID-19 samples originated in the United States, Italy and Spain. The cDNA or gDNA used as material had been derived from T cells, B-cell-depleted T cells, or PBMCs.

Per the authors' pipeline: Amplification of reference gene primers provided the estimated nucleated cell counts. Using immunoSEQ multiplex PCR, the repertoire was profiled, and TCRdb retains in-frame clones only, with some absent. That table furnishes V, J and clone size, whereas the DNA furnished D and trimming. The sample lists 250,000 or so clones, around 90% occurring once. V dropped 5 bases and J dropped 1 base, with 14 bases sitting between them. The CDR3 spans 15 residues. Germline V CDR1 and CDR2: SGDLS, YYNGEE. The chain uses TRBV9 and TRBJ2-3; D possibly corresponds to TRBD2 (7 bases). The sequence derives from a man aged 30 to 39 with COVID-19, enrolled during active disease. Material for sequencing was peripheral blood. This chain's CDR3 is CASRGTGGGTDTQYF. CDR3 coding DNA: TGTGCCAGCAGGGGCACGGGGGGCGGCACAGATACGCAGTATTTT.